These 17 T cell receptor beta chains were all obtained from the same sample, sequenced in a study of blood T cells in healthy people across ages. Next came a second PCR, run for about 7 to 12 cycles, which used a sample-barcoded 5' primer along with a J-beta primer mix. TCRdb redid the calling of the 5' RACE reads with MiXCR, one entry per CDR3 protein. The sample holds 750,000 to 950,000 distinct CDR3 sequences; 25% to 30% are singletons and the top ten take roughly a tenth. The same data also contributed to another study, on T cells of mothers and their children.

The sample consisted of blood. Receptors originate from a woman between 35 and 50 years old in good health.

The chain combines TRBV5-4 with TRBJ2-3, with D perhaps matching TRBD1 (6 bases). The ends were cut back, 4 bases at V and 10 bases at J, with 10 bases in the middle. The CDR3 has 11 residues. Germline CDR1 and CDR2: SGHNT and YYREEE (reference sequence). In DNA, the CDR3 is TGTGCCAGCAGCCTCAGGGGAGCGCAGTATTTT. Translated, it gives CASSLRGAQYF.

This clonotype was recorded a few times. The chain joins TRBV28 to TRBJ2-7; no reliable D call. Per the germline V gene, CDR1 is MDHEN and CDR2 is SYDVKM. Trimming pared 6 bases from V and 6 bases from J, leaving 6 bases between. This CDR3 spans 10 amino acids. As DNA, the CDR3 is TGTGCCAGCAGGCAGAGCGAGCAGTACTTC. Translation: CASRQSEQYF.

This clonotype was detected a few times. This could be a read error, since a much larger clone is one nucleotide away. V usage is TRBV4-1 and J usage is TRBJ2-7; weak D call: TRBD2 (6 bases). The V and J ends lost 0 bases and 6 bases respectively, with 9 bases between them. The CDR3 has 13 amino acids. Germline V gene sequence: CDR1 MGHRA, CDR2 YSYEKL. DNA of the CDR3: TGCGCCAGCAGCCAAGAGGGACTCGGCGAGCAGTACTTC. Translating gives CASSQEGLGEQYF.

The V gene is TRBV11-2, the J gene TRBJ1-6; D is undetermined. The CDR3 loop spans 17 amino acids. Germline values: CDR1 SGHAT, CDR2 FQNNGV. V lost 0 bases and J lost 0, with 9 bases in between. CDR3 in amino acids: CASSLDLSSSYNSPLHF. CDR3 coding DNA: TGTGCCAGCAGCTTAGATCTGTCGAGCTCCTATAATTCACCCCTCCACTTT.

This clonotype was detected ten times or more. The rearrangement uses TRBV29-1 and TRBJ2-5, with 8 bases matching TRBD2. Germline CDR1 is SQVTM and CDR2 is ANQGSEA. The CDR3 extends over 13 amino acids. The ends lost 1 base at V and 5 bases at J; junction bases unmatched: 3. CDR3 in amino acids: CSVEVRLAETQYF. CDR3 DNA: TGCAGCGTTGAAGTCCGACTAGCGGAGACCCAGTACTTC. The full variable domain, rest sourced from reference TRBV29-1 and TRBJ2-5, is SAVISQKPSRDICQRGTSLTIQCQVDSQVTMMFWYRQQPGQSLTLIATANQGSEATYESGFVIDKFPISRPNLTFSTLTVSNMSPEDSSIYLCSVEVRLAETQYFGPGTRLLVL.

The J gene is TRBJ2-1, the V gene TRBV7-3; 11 positions match TRBD2. The CDR3 sequence is 14 residues long. Germline loops: CDR1 SGHTA, CDR2 FQGTGA. Losses at the gene ends were 5 bases for V and 7 bases for J; bases not matched to a gene: 4. CDR3 residues: CASSQTSGINEQFF. CDR3 in DNA: TGTGCCAGCAGCCAGACTAGCGGGATAAATGAGCAGTTCTTC.

Many counts were recorded for this clonotype. The rearrangement links TRBV18 to TRBJ2-1; D possibly corresponds to TRBD2 (6 bases). V was shortened by 0 bases and J by 7 bases, with 13 bases between the two germline ends. The germline V gene encodes CDR1 KGHSH and CDR2 LQKENI. The CDR3 is made up of 15 amino acids. CDR3 sequence: CASSPPEGTQNEQFF. In DNA, the CDR3 is TGTGCCAGCTCACCACCGGAGGGAACTCAAAATGAGCAGTTCTTC.

The chain combines TRBV5-1 with TRBJ2-7; weak D call: TRBD2 (6 bases). The CDR3 is made up of 14 amino acids. Germline CDR1 reads SGHRS; CDR2 reads YFSETQ. V was trimmed by 3 bases and J by 0 bases, leaving 10 bases between them. CDR3 protein: CASSYQTSSYEQYF. DNA of the CDR3: TGCGCCAGCAGCTACCAGACTAGCTCCTACGAGCAGTACTTC.

The chain joins TRBV25-1 to TRBJ1-2; D call uncertain. The CDR3 runs 13 residues. Trimming left V 1 base short and J 8 bases short, with 11 bases between. CDR1 and CDR2 (germline): MGHDK, SYGVNS. The CDR3 bases are TGTGCCAGCAGTGAATGGAGGGTGGAGGGCTACACCTTC. Its protein is CASSEWRVEGYTF.

This clonotype turned up a few times. A much larger clone is a single base away; this may be a read error. The chain carries TRBV20-1 and TRBJ2-7, with a weak D call TRBD1 (6 bases). The CDR3 has 12 residues. V was cut by 3 bases and J by 5 bases, with 11 bases left in between. Germline CDR1 reads DFQATT; CDR2 reads SNEGSKA (reference sequence). The CDR3 sequence is CSASQGLDEQYF. The CDR3 DNA reads TGCAGTGCTAGTCAGGGGCTCGACGAGCAGTACTTC.

The chain links TRBV7-2 to TRBJ2-1; D unclear. This CDR3 is built from 15 residues. V was shortened by 0 bases and J by 4 bases, with 10 bases between the two germline ends. The germline CDR1 and CDR2 sequences are SGHTA and FQGNSA. This CDR3 is CASSLARSKYNEQFF. In DNA, the CDR3 is TGTGCCAGCAGCTTAGCGCGCAGTAAATACAATGAGCAGTTCTTC.

This chain uses TRBV21-1 with TRBJ2-6; TRBD1 was called by the table and not checked on the DNA. TRBV21-1 is reported as a pseudogene. The CDR3 is 19 residues long. The chain's CDR3 is CASSKVRQGHSSGANVLTF. The CDR3 nucleotides read TGTGCCAGCAGCAAAGTCAGGCAGGGACACAGCTCTGGGGCCAACGTCCTGACTTTC.

This clonotype was found a few times. This chain links TRBV5-1 with TRBJ1-1; weak D call: TRBD1 (5 bases). Germline V CDR1 and CDR2: SGHRS, YFSETQ. V lost 3 bases to trimming and J lost 1 base, with 10 bases between them. This CDR3 is built from 14 residues. Here the CDR3 reads CASSSGPSNTEAFF. The CDR3, as DNA: TGCGCCAGCAGCTCGGGACCCTCGAACACTGAAGCTTTCTTT.

CDR3 protein: CSASSPGQGFSGELFF. The CDR3 region has the DNA TGCAGTGCTAGTAGCCCGGGACAGGGATTCTCCGGGGAGCTGTTTTTT. The J gene is TRBJ2-2, the V gene TRBV20-1; 9 nucleotides line up with TRBD1. This CDR3 is built from 16 residues. Germline assignment: CDR1 DFQATT and CDR2 SNEGSKA (reference sequence). The junction had 11 bases not matched to a gene; V was cut back by 3 bases and J by 6 bases.

In its sample, this clonotype was seen many times. This chain links TRBV7-9 with TRBJ2-1, with TRBD2 identical over 10 bases. Per germline, CDR1 SEHNR and CDR2 FQNEAQ (reference sequence). The CDR3 consists of 16 residues. After removal of 1 base from V and 4 bases from J, the junction contained 4 bases not matched to a gene. CDR3 protein: CASSLGGLAIYNEQFF. CDR3 nucleotide sequence: TGTGCCAGCAGCTTAGGGGGACTAGCGATTTACAATGAGCAGTTCTTC.

This clonotype was counted between two and nine times. The rearrangement uses TRBV28 and TRBJ2-3; D possibly corresponds to TRBD2 (7 bases). The V end was cut by 5 bases, the J end by 3 bases, with 18 bases between. Germline CDR1 reads MDHEN; CDR2 reads SYDVKM. The CDR3 runs 16 residues. For the CDR3, the DNA is TGTGCCAGCAGTCCCCCCGGGGGGCTTATTACAGATACGCAGTATTTT. Translating gives CASSPPGGLITDTQYF.

This clonotype was found many times. V and J are TRBV24-1 and TRBJ2-1, with D possibly being TRBD2 (5 bases). CDR1 and CDR2 from the germline V gene are KGHDR and SFDVKD. The CDR3 extends over 14 amino acids. Trimming took 5 bases from V and 7 from J, leaving 14 bases between them. CDR3 in amino acids: CATSGGAYVNEQFF. The DNA of the CDR3 is TGTGCCACCAGTGGGGGAGCTTATGTGAATGAGCAGTTCTTC.